The source of this T cell receptor beta chain is a study of cytomegalovirus exposure and HLA in healthy donors. Points from the study as a whole: An ancestry cluster, one associated with Asian ancestry, reportedly showed fewer N-insertions than the 666-donor mean in a later analysis. Cytomegalovirus-associated TCR beta chains were listed, numbering 164. Reportedly, TCR beta sequences accurately predicted HLA-A and HLA-B alleles in most subjects.

PCR amplification relied on 60 Vbeta primers (plus 13 Jbeta primers). Libraries were prepared by immunoSEQ multiplex PCR; TCRdb keeps only in-frame clonotypes and omits some of them. Among 150,000 to 200,000 clones listed, around 81% were seen once. Concerning this clone itself: Antigen specificity is unknown.

This CDR3 comprises 12 residues. Germline lookup yields CDR1 MDHEN and CDR2 SYDVKM. Input material: PBMCs. The receptor was derived from a woman younger than 45 in good health and CMV-seronegative. The chain carries TRBV28 and TRBJ2-5; 9 bases map to TRBD2. CDR3 amino acids: CAIKAGGETQYF. The CDR3 nucleotides read TGTGCTATCAAAGCGGGGGGAGAGACCCAGTACTTC.